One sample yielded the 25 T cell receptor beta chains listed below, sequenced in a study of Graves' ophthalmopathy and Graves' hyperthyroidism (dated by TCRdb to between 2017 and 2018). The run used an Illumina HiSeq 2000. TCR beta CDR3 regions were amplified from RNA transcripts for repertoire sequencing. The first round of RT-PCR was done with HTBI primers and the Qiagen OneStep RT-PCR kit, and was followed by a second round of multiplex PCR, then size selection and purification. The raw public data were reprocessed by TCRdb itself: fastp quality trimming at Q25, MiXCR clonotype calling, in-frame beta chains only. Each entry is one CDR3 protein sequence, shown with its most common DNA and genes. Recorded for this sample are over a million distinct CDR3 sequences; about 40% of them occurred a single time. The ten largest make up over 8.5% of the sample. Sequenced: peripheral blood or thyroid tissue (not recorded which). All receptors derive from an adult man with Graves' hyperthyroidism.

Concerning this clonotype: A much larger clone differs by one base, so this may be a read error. CDR3 bases: TGTGCCGGCAGCGCCGGGACAGGGGAGGAGACCCAGTACTTC. It specifies CAGSAGTGEETQYF. The J gene is TRBJ2-5, the V gene TRBV9, with TRBD1 identical over 10 bases. CDR3 length equals 14 residues. Germline V CDR1 and CDR2: SGDLS, YYNGEE.

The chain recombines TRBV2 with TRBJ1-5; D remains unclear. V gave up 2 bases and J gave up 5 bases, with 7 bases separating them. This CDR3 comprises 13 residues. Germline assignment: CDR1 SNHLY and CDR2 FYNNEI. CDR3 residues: CASSEWEYQPQHF. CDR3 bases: TGTGCCAGCAGTGAATGGGAATATCAGCCCCAGCATTTT.

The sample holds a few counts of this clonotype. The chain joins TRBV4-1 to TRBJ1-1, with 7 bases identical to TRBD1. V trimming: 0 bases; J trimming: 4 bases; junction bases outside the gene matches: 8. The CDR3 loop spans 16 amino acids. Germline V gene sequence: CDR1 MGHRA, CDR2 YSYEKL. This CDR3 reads CASSQDFTGVATEAFF. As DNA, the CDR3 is TGCGCCAGCAGCCAAGATTTTACAGGGGTAGCCACTGAAGCTTTCTTT.

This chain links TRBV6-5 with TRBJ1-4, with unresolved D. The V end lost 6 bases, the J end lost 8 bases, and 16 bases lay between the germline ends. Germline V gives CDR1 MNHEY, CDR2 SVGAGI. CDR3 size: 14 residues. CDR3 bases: TGTGCCAGCAGAGCGACGCGGATAGGGGAAAAACTGTTTTTT. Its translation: CASRATRIGEKLFF.

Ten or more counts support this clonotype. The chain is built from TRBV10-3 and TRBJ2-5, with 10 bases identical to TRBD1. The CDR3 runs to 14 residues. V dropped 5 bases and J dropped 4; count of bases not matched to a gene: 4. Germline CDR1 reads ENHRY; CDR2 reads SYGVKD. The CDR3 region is CAISPDRGRETQYF. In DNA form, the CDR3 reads TGTGCCATCAGTCCCGACAGGGGGCGAGAGACCCAGTACTTC.

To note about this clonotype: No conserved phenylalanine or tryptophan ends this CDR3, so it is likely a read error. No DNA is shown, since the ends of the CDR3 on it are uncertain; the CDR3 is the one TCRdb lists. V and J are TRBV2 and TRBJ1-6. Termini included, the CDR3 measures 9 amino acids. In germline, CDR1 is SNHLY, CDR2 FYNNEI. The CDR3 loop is CASNGGGTP.

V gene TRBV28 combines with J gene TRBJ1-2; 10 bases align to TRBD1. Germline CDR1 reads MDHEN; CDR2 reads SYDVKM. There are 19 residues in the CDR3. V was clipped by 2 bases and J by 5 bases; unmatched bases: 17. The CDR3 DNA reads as TGTGCCAGCAGTTTAGGTCCCGGGACAGGGGTCCTCGGAGTTTATGGCTACACCTTC. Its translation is CASSLGPGTGVLGVYGYTF.

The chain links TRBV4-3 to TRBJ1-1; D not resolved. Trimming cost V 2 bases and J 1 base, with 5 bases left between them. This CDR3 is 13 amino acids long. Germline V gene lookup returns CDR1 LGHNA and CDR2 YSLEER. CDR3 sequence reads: CASSQIWNTEAFF. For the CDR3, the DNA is TGCGCCAGCAGCCAAATTTGGAACACTGAAGCTTTCTTT.

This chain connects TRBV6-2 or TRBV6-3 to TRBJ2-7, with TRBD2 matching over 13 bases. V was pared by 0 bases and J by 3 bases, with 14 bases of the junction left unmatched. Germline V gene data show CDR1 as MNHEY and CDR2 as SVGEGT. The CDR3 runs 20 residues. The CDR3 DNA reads TGTGCCAGCAGTTACTCCGGGACTAGCGGGAATTGGGAAAACCTCTACGAGCAGTACTTC. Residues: CASSYSGTSGNWENLYEQYF.

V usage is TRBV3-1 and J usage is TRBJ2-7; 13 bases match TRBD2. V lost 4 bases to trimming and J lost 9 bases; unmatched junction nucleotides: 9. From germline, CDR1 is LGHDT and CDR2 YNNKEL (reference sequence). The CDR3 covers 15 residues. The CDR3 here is CASSLNGLAGVVQYF. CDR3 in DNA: TGTGCCAGCAGCCTAAACGGACTAGCGGGAGTGGTGCAGTACTTC.

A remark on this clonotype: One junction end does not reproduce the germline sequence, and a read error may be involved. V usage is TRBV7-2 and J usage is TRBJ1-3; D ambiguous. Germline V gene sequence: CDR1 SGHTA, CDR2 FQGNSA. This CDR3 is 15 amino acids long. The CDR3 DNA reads TGTGCCAGCAGCGCTCGGATTCCCTCTGGAAGCACCATATATTTT. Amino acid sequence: CASSARIPSGSTIYF.

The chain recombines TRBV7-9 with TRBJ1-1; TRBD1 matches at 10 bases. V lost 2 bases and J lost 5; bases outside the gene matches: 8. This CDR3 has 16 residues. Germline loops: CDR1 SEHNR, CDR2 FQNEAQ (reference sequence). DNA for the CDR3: TGTGCCAGCAGCTTATATAGGGGACAGGGGAGGACTGAAGCTTTCTTT. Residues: CASSLYRGQGRTEAFF.

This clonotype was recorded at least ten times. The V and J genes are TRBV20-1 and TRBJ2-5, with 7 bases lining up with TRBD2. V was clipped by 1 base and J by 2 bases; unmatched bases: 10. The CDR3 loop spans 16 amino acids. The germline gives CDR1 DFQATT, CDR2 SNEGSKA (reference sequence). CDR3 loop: CSARGGLERGQETQYF. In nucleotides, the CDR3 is TGCAGTGCTAGAGGAGGACTCGAGCGGGGTCAAGAGACCCAGTACTTC.

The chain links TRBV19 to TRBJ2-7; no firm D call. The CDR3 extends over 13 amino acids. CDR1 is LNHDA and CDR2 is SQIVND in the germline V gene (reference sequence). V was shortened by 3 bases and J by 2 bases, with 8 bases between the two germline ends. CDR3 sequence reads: CASSITVTYEQYF. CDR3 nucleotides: TGTGCCAGTAGTATTACAGTAACCTACGAGCAGTACTTC.

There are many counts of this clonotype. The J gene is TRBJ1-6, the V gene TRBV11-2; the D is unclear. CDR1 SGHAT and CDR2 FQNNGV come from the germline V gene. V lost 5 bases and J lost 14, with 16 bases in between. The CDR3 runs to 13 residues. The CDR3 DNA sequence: TGTGCCAGCAGCCCAGTGGGGAAGGTAACCCTCCACTTT. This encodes CASSPVGKVTLHF.

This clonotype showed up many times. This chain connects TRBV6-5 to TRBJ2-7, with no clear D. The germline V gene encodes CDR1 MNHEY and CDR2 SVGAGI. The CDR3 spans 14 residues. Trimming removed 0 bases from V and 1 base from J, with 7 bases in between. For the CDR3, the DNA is TGTGCCAGCAGTTACTCGTGGGGATCCTACGAGCAGTACTTC. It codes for CASSYSWGSYEQYF.

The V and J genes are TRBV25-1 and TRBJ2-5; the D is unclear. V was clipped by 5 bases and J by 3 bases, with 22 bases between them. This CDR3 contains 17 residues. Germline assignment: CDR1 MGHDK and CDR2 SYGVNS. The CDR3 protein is CASSPGLRPIIEETQYF. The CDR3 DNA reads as TGTGCCAGCAGTCCGGGCCTCAGACCCATCATAGAAGAGACCCAGTACTTC.

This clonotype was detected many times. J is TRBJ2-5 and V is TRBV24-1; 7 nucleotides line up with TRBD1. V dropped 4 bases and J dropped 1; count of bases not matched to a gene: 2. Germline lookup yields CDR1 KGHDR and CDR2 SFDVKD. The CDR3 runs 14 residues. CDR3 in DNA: TGTGCCACCAGTGACTGGGACAGCCAAGAGACCCAGTACTTC. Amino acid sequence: CATSDWDSQETQYF.

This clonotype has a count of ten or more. DNA for the CDR3: TGTGCCAGCAGCGTAGCAGCGGGGTTCCAAGAGACCCAGTACTTC. Residues: CASSVAAGFQETQYF. The chain couples TRBV9 to TRBJ2-5; 7 bases map to TRBD2. CDR1 is SGDLS, CDR2 YYNGEE, per germline. This CDR3 has 15 amino acids. With V trimmed by 0 bases and J by 1 base, 3 bases remained unmatched.

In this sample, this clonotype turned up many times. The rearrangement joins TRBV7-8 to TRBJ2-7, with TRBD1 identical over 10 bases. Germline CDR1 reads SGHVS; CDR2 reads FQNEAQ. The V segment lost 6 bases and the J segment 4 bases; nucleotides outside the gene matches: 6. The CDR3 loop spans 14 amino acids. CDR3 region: CASRTGTGEYEQYF. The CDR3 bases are TGTGCCAGCAGAACCGGGACAGGGGAGTACGAGCAGTACTTC.

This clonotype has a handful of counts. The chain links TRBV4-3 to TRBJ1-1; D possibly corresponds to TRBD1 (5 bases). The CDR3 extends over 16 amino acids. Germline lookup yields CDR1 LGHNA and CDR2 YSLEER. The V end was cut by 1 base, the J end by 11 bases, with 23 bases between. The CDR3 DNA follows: TGCGCCAGCAGCCAAGGAGCTGGAAGGGGAGTAATGGACGCTTTCTTT. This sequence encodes CASSQGAGRGVMDAFF.

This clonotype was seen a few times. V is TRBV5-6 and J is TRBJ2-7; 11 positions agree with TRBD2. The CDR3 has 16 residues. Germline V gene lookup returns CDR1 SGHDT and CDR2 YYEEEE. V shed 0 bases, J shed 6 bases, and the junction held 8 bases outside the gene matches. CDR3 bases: TGTGCCAGCAGCTTGGTGGCTAGCGGGAGGATATCCGAGCAGTACTTC. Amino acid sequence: CASSLVASGRISEQYF. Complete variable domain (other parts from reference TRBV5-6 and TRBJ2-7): DAGVTQSPTHLIKTRGQQVTLRCSPKSGHDTVSWYQQALGQGPQFIFQYYEEEERQRGNFPDRFSGHQFPNYSSELNVNALLLGDSALYLCASSLVASGRISEQYFGPGTRLTVT.

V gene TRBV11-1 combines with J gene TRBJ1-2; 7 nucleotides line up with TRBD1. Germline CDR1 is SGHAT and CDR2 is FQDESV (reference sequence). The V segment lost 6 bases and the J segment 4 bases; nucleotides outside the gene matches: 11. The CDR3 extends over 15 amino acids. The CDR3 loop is CASSLYRDSIYGYTF. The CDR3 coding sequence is TGTGCCAGCAGTTTATATCGGGACAGCATCTATGGCTACACCTTC.

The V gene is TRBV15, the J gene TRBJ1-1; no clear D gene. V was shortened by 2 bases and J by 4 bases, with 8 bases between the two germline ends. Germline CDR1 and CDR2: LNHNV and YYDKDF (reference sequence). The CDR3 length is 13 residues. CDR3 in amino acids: CATSRSPTTEAFF. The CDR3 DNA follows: TGTGCCACCAGCAGATCACCAACCACTGAAGCTTTCTTT.

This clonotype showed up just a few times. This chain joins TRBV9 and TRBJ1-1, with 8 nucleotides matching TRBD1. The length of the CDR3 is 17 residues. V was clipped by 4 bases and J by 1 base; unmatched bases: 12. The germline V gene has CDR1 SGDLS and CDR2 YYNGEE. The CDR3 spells CASSSASGGGANTEAFF. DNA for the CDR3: TGTGCCAGCAGCTCAGCTTCAGGGGGCGGCGCGAACACTGAAGCTTTCTTT.